The rows below give T cell receptor beta chains drawn from one sample of a study of tumor-infiltrating lymphocytes in oesophageal squamous cell carcinoma. From the PCR reads, TCRdb called clonotypes with MiXCR, one entry per CDR3 protein. This sample has about 15,000 distinct CDR3 sequences, with about 50% found just once. The sequenced sample consisted of esophageal tumor tissue. The receptors stem from a male donor with esophageal squamous cell carcinoma. Each CDR3 is given with its conserved first and last residue. Each record gives: CDR3 DNA, CDR3 protein, clone size, D gene, J gene, V gene. The D gene is left open where the match is weak. For some rows the clone size is stated as once, few or many, or as a class when expanded; others skip it.

TGTGCCAGCAGCCAGTTTCAGGGGTCTGGGGCCAACGTCCTGACTTTC CASSQFQGSGANVLTF once NA TRBJ2-6 TRBV11-2
TGTGCCAGCAGCTTAGGCAGGACAGGAACTTTGGCCCCCTATGGCTACACCTTC CASSLGRTGTLAPYGYTF medium-sized TRBD1 TRBJ1-2 TRBV7-8
TGTGCCAGCAGTCGGGACCAAGAGACCCAGTACTTC CASSRDQETQYF NA NA TRBJ2-5 TRBV11-2
TGCGCCAGCAGTGATGAGAAGAACACTGAAGCTTTCTTT CASSDEKNTEAFF many NA TRBJ1-1 TRBV10-1
TGTGCCATCAGTGCTTCCCACAGGGGGTACGAGCAGTATTTT CAISASHRGYEQYF NA TRBD1 TRBJ2-3 TRBV10-3
TGTGCCAGCAGCCCAGCAGCTAGCGGGAGCACAGATACGCAGTATTTT CASSPAASGSTDTQYF NA TRBD2 TRBJ2-3 TRBV7-6
TGTGCCAGCACTTCCCCGGGGGCAGCCAGCGGTAGCAATCAGCCCCAGCATTTT CASTSPGAASGSNQPQHF many NA TRBJ1-5 TRBV6-4
TGTGCCAGCAGCTTAATGGGCGAAACGCAGTTCTTC CASSLMGETQFF NA NA TRBJ2-1 TRBV7-4
TGTGCCAGCAGCACTAGCGGGAGTTTGCATGAGCAGTTCTTC CASSTSGSLHEQFF few TRBD2 TRBJ2-1 TRBV5-4
TGTGCCACCGGGGACCCCAGAGACACCGGGGAGCTGTTTTTT CATGDPRDTGELFF NA NA TRBJ2-2 TRBV24-1
TGTGCCAGCAGCTTAATGGGGGGGGTTCACGGGAATACGCAGTATTTT CASSLMGGVHGNTQYF NA TRBD2 TRBJ2-3 TRBV7-3
TGTGCCAGCACGACAGGGCACAATGAGCAGTTCTTC CASTTGHNEQFF NA TRBD1 TRBJ2-1 TRBV6-1
TGTGCCAGCAGCGCCCTGGGACTAGCGAGTAGATCCGAGCAGTACTTC CASSALGLASRSEQYF large TRBD2 TRBJ2-7 TRBV7-8
TGTGCCAGCAGTCCGGGGCCAAAACGTGGAAGAGATACGCAGTATTTT CASSPGPKRGRDTQYF many NA TRBJ2-3 TRBV28
TGTGCCAGCAGTTACCATCTTCCGGGAGAGAGCACAGATACGCAGTATTTT CASSYHLPGESTDTQYF NA NA TRBJ2-3 TRBV6-2/TRBV6-3
TGTGCCAGTATACCGGGACAGGCATGGGAGACCCAGTACTTC CASIPGQAWETQYF few TRBD1 TRBJ2-5 TRBV7-6
TGTGCCAGCAGTGTCAATAGGGTTACTCGCACAGATACGCAGTACTTC CASSVNRVTRTDTQYF NA NA TRBJ2-7 TRBV6-2/TRBV6-3
TGTGCCAGCAGTTTGGTCCAGGGGGGTTACGAGGAGTACTTT CASSLVQGGYEEYF NA TRBD1 TRBJ1-6 TRBV28
TGTGCCAGCAGCTTAGTACCGGGGACTAGCGGAGAGACCCAGTACTTC CASSLVPGTSGETQYF NA TRBD2 TRBJ2-5 TRBV7-2
TGTGCCAGCAGCCCAGCGCGGGCCCCGGGCTACGAGCAGTACTTC CASSPARAPGYEQYF medium-sized NA TRBJ2-7 TRBV11-2
TGCGCCAGCAGCGCTAGCGGGACCGGGGAGCTGTTTTTT CASSASGTGELFF many TRBD2 TRBJ2-2 TRBV5-1
TGTGCCAGCGCACGCAGGCGGGAGGCCCGCGAGGCCCAGTTCTTC CASARRREAREAQFF NA TRBD2 TRBJ2-1 TRBV7-9
TGTGCCAGCAGAGACAGGGGAGTAGGGAGGGATACGCAGTATTTT CASRDRGVGRDTQYF NA TRBD1 TRBJ2-3 TRBV7-8
TGTGCCAGCAGCGAGAACAGGGGCGCTGGAAACACCATATATTTT CASSENRGAGNTIYF many TRBD1 TRBJ1-3 TRBV7-8
TGCGCCACGGCCTACACTAGCGGGAGAGCCAGATATGAGCAGTTCTTC CATAYTSGRARYEQFF many TRBD2 TRBJ2-1 TRBV10-2
TGTGCCAGCACGCGGGACAGGGGGGCCTACGAGCAGTACTTC CASTRDRGAYEQYF NA TRBD1 TRBJ2-7 TRBV6-1
TGTGCCAGCAGCCCTGGGGCTAGCGGGGGAACGCAGTATTTT CASSPGASGGTQYF NA TRBD2 TRBJ2-3 TRBV7-1
TGTGCCAGCAGCCCGCGTGGGCGGGAGTATGACGAGCAGTACTTC CASSPRGREYDEQYF few TRBD2 TRBJ2-7 TRBV7-2
TGCGCCAGCAGCTTGGCACCCACAGATACGCAGTATTTT CASSLAPTDTQYF many NA TRBJ2-3 TRBV5-4
TGTGCCAGCAGCTTAGAGGCGGCCCAGTATTACGAGCAGTACTTC CASSLEAAQYYEQYF NA NA TRBJ2-7 TRBV7-4
TGTGCCAGCAGCTCCCTCGGGGCCAGCACAGATACGCAGTATTTT CASSSLGASTDTQYF NA NA TRBJ2-3 TRBV7-9
TGTGCCAGCAGTGAGAGTTACACTGACAGGGGTAGCTACACCTTC CASSESYTDRGSYTF NA TRBD1 TRBJ1-2 TRBV6-2/TRBV6-3
TGTGCCAGCAGCTTATTGCCGGGAGGAACCCAGTACTTC CASSLLPGGTQYF few TRBD2 TRBJ2-4 TRBV7-2
TGTGCCAGCACCCCCGATAGTTCCTACAATGAGCAGTTCTTC CASTPDSSYNEQFF NA NA TRBJ2-1 TRBV7-9